The 26 T cell receptor beta chains listed next were all sequenced from one sample in a study of T cells after yellow fever vaccination. Using its own MiXCR run on the 5' RACE reads, TCRdb lists one record per CDR3 protein. The data contain about 260,000 distinct CDR3 sequences, approximately 3.6% of them singletons. The material sequenced was PBMCs, taken 15 days after the yellow fever booster vaccination. These receptors originate from a man aged 18 to 35 who received the YFV17D yellow fever vaccine.

This clonotype appeared a few times. The chain has TRBV6-5 and TRBJ2-3; 10 nucleotides agree with TRBD2. With 5 bases clipped from V and 11 bases from J, the junction kept 10 bases outside the gene matches. CDR3 length: 14 amino acids. Germline values: CDR1 MNHEY, CDR2 SVGAGI. The CDR3 loop is CASSTLAGAPLQYF. The CDR3 DNA follows: TGTGCCAGCAGTACTCTAGCGGGGGCCCCGCTGCAGTATTTT.

This clonotype was seen repeatedly, ten times or more. J is TRBJ1-5 and V is TRBV20-1; D is unclear. The V and J ends lost 1 base and 2 bases respectively, with 6 bases between them. The CDR3 is made up of 13 amino acids. Germline V CDR1 and CDR2: DFQATT, SNEGSKA (reference sequence). Here the CDR3 reads CSARATGNQPQHF. The CDR3 DNA sequence: TGCAGTGCTAGAGCAACAGGCAATCAGCCCCAGCATTTT.

This clonotype was picked up many times. A read error is possible here, since a much larger clone lies one base away. V usage is TRBV7-2 and J usage is TRBJ2-1; no definite D call. This CDR3 is 13 amino acids long. Germline V lookup: CDR1 SGHTA, CDR2 FQGNSA. Trimming shortened V by 5 bases and J by 0 bases, and 5 bases separated the two germline ends. The CDR3 nucleotides read TGTGCCAGCAGCCCCAACTCCTACAATGAGCAGTTCTTC. It codes for CASSPNSYNEQFF.

This clonotype was observed a handful of times. The V call is TRBV20-1, the J call TRBJ2-3, with a possible D match to TRBD2 (7 bases). The CDR3 is 15 residues long. Trimming shortened V by 3 bases and J by 1 base, and 14 bases separated the two germline ends. CDR1 and CDR2 from the germline V gene are DFQATT and SNEGSKA (reference sequence). CDR3 sequence reads: CSARRGRDGTDTQYF. The CDR3, as DNA: TGCAGTGCTAGGCGGGGGCGGGACGGCACAGATACGCAGTATTTT.

This clonotype was recorded at least ten times. The chain combines TRBV7-9 with TRBJ1-2; D gene ambiguous. The CDR3 spans 11 residues. V was pared by 2 bases and J by 8 bases, with 6 bases between. In germline, CDR1 is SEHNR, CDR2 FQNEAQ (reference sequence). In DNA form, the CDR3 reads TGTGCCAGCAGCTTACAAGGAGGCTACACCTTC. Translating gives CASSLQGGYTF.

This clonotype occurred many times. This rearrangement joins TRBV5-6 to TRBJ2-4, with D tentatively TRBD2 (5 bases). With 0 bases removed from V and 7 bases from J, the gap between germline ends came to 14 bases. Germline V gene sequence: CDR1 SGHDT, CDR2 YYEEEE. This CDR3 is built from 15 residues. The CDR3 protein is CASSLVALNVNIQYF. The CDR3 coding sequence is TGTGCCAGCAGCTTGGTAGCGTTGAATGTGAACATTCAGTACTTC.

The table lists this clonotype with many counts. The chain joins TRBV6-6 to TRBJ2-2; the match to TRBD1 covers 8 bases. The germline V gene has CDR1 MNHNY and CDR2 SVGAGI (reference sequence). This CDR3 is 14 amino acids long. V was pared by 10 bases and J by 2 bases, with 6 bases of the junction left unmatched. The chain's CDR3 is CAITGQANTGELFF. CDR3 DNA sequence: TGTGCCATCACGGGACAGGCCAACACCGGGGAGCTGTTTTTT.

This clonotype was counted ten times or more. In nucleotides, the CDR3 is TGTGCCAGCAGCCTGCAGACGGGTATGAACACTGAAGCTTTCTTT. Amino acid sequence: CASSLQTGMNTEAFF. The rearrangement uses TRBV7-2 and TRBJ1-1; no firm D call. The germline V and J ends were trimmed by 5 bases and 0 bases, with 13 bases remaining between them. The germline gives CDR1 SGHTA, CDR2 FQGNSA. This CDR3 region has 15 residues.

This clonotype came up many times. This chain links TRBV20-1 with TRBJ2-5; D is unresolved. Germline V gives CDR1 DFQATT, CDR2 SNEGSKA (reference sequence). The CDR3 covers 11 residues. V shed 3 bases and J shed 12 bases, with 14 bases lying between them. The CDR3 DNA follows: TGCAGTGCTAGGGTCGACAAGAAGGAGTACTTC. Translated: CSARVDKKEYF.

Notes on this clonotype: Because the CDR3's place on the DNA is in doubt, the DNA is left out and the CDR3 is given as listed by TCRdb. The chain employs TRBV10-3 and TRBJ2-5; the table gives TRBD1 as D, unverified against the DNA. The CDR3 is 16 residues long, counting both termini. The germline gives CDR1 ENHRY, CDR2 SYGVKD. CDR3 in amino acids: CPISEFGTGAQETPYF.

Many counts were recorded for this clonotype. The chain has TRBV10-3 and TRBJ2-7; D remains unclear. The V gene's germline CDR1 is ENHRY and CDR2 SYGVKD. The V end lost 2 bases, the J end lost 0 bases, and 5 bases lay between the germline ends. CDR3 length: 13 amino acids. The CDR3 here is CAISEDISYEQYF. In nucleotides, the CDR3 is TGTGCCATCAGTGAGGACATCTCCTACGAGCAGTACTTC.

This clonotype has a count of ten or more. This chain joins TRBV4-3 and TRBJ1-1, with 10 bases aligning to TRBD1. V was pared by 0 bases and J by 7 bases, with 8 bases of the junction left unmatched. Looked up from germline, CDR1 is LGHNA and CDR2 is YSLEER. The CDR3 runs to 16 residues. CDR3 nucleotides: TGCGCCAGCAGCCAAGAGGGACAGGGGTTTAGGGGTGAAGCTTTCTTT. Protein product: CASSQEGQGFRGEAFF.

This clonotype was recorded many times. The chain employs TRBV3-1 and TRBJ2-7; tentatively, D is TRBD1 (5 bases). Trimming removed 3 bases from V and 4 bases from J, with 7 bases in between. CDR1 LGHDT and CDR2 YNNKEL come from the germline V gene (reference sequence). The CDR3 length is 12 residues. This chain's CDR3 is CASSQTEYEQYF. CDR3 in DNA: TGTGCCAGCAGCCAGACAGAGTACGAGCAGTACTTC.

Many counts were recorded for this clonotype. V gene TRBV6-2 or TRBV6-3 combines with J gene TRBJ2-3; D unresolved. The CDR3 spans 13 residues. Per germline, CDR1 MNHEY and CDR2 SVGEGT. Trimming took 7 bases from V and 4 from J, leaving 12 bases between them. The CDR3: CASNVGHADTQYF. As DNA, the CDR3 is TGTGCCAGCAACGTAGGCCACGCAGATACGCAGTATTTT.

Many counts were recorded for this clonotype. V is TRBV24-1 and J is TRBJ2-4, with a weak D call TRBD2 (6 bases). V lost 4 bases and J 2 bases, leaving 14 bases between the germline ends. CDR3 size: 16 residues. Germline V gene data show CDR1 as KGHDR and CDR2 as SFDVKD. The CDR3 sequence: CATSEHLGGTKNIQYF. The CDR3 nucleotides read TGTGCCACCAGTGAGCACCTCGGGGGTACCAAAAACATTCAGTACTTC.

This clonotype appeared many times. The chain uses TRBV29-1 and TRBJ2-4; D unresolved. There are 12 residues in the CDR3. Per the germline V gene, CDR1 is SQVTM and CDR2 is ANQGSEA. V lost 4 bases to trimming and J lost 8 bases, with 12 bases between them. The CDR3 loop reads CSVAGSRHIQYF. The CDR3 DNA is TGCAGCGTTGCGGGCAGTAGACACATTCAGTACTTC.

V usage is TRBV7-2 and J usage is TRBJ2-7; 15 bases are shared with TRBD2. The CDR3 has 16 residues. Germline V gene lookup returns CDR1 SGHTA and CDR2 FQGNSA. The trim removed 5 bases at V and 7 bases at J, leaving 9 bases unmatched. CDR3 residues: CASSDGGTSGGREQYF. The CDR3 coding sequence is TGTGCCAGCAGCGACGGAGGGACTAGCGGGGGGAGGGAGCAGTACTTC. Based on the CDR3 plus reference TRBV7-2 and TRBJ2-7, the full variable domain is GAGVSQSPSNKVTEKGKDVELRCDPISGHTALYWYRQSLGQGLEFLIYFQGNSAPDKSGLPSDRFSAERTGGSVSTLTIQRTQQEDSAVYLCASSDGGTSGGREQYFGPGTRLTVT.

This clonotype has at least ten counts. This chain connects TRBV1 to TRBJ2-5; TRBD2, as called in the table, went unchecked against the DNA. TRBV1 is a documented pseudogene. The CDR3 length is 15 residues. CDR3 bases: TGCACCAGCAGCCACCCCAGCGGGGGGACGGAGACCCAGTACTTC. Its protein product is CTSSHPSGGTETQYF.

This clonotype has more than one count but fewer than ten. The rearrangement links TRBV7-2 to TRBJ2-7, with D tentatively TRBD1 (6 bases). The germline V gene has CDR1 SGHTA and CDR2 FQGNSA. CDR3 length: 14 amino acids. Trimming stripped 4 bases from V and 3 bases from J, with 13 bases between. CDR3 protein: CASSSRTALYEQYF. DNA for the CDR3: TGTGCCAGCAGCTCTCGGACAGCCCTCTACGAGCAGTACTTC.

There are many counts of this clonotype. J is TRBJ1-1 and V is TRBV11-3; D call uncertain. This CDR3 region has 15 residues. CDR1 and CDR2 from the germline V gene are SGHNT and YENEEA. V gave up 0 bases and J gave up 1 base, with 9 bases separating them. The chain's CDR3 is CASSLDLAANTEAFF. The CDR3 nucleotides read TGTGCCAGCAGCTTAGATCTAGCAGCGAACACTGAAGCTTTCTTT.

The chain has TRBV7-8 and TRBJ2-2; 8 nucleotides agree with TRBD2. V was pared by 1 base and J by 7 bases, with 8 bases of the junction left unmatched. This CDR3 has 16 residues. CDR1 SGHVS and CDR2 FQNEAQ come from the germline V gene. The CDR3 bases are TGTGCCAGCAGCTTAGTCGGGGGGGCCTATAGCGGGGAGCTGTTTTTT. Protein: CASSLVGGAYSGELFF.

In its sample, this clonotype was seen many times. The chain employs TRBV12-3 or TRBV12-4 and TRBJ2-7; possible D gene TRBD1, 6 bases. Trimming took 5 bases from V and 0 from J, leaving 11 bases between them. The CDR3 sequence is 14 residues long. The CDR3: CASSPGQSSYEQYF. The CDR3 DNA sequence: TGTGCCAGCAGTCCGGGACAAAGCTCCTACGAGCAGTACTTC.

In its sample, this clonotype was seen many times. The chain links TRBV6-2 or TRBV6-3 to TRBJ2-2; 7 nucleotides match TRBD2. This CDR3 region has 13 residues. Germline-derived CDR1 and CDR2 are MNHEY and SVGEGT. Trimming took 5 bases from V and 6 from J; bases not matched to a gene: 3. DNA for the CDR3: TGTGCCAGCAGTCGACTAGCTCCCGGGGAGCTGTTTTTT. Protein sequence: CASSRLAPGELFF.

At least ten counts were recorded for this clonotype. The chain couples TRBV7-9 to TRBJ2-5; 10 bases map to TRBD1. CDR1 is SEHNR, CDR2 FQNEAQ, per germline (reference sequence). With V trimmed by 3 bases and J by 1 base, 5 bases remained unmatched. The CDR3 has 16 amino acids. The chain's CDR3 is CASSFRDRGTQETQYF. The DNA of the CDR3 is TGTGCCAGCAGCTTCCGGGACAGGGGTACCCAAGAGACCCAGTACTTC.

This clonotype was counted many times. The chain is built from TRBV5-1 and TRBJ2-7; D is ambiguous. The CDR3 contains 14 residues. Trimming took off 0 bases at V and 0 bases at J, with 7 bases between the two ends. The germline V gene has CDR1 SGHRS and CDR2 YFSETQ. The CDR3 coding sequence is TGCGCCAGCAGCTTGGATCCGAGCTCCTACGAGCAGTACGTC. This sequence encodes CASSLDPSSYEQYV.

V usage is TRBV20-1 and J usage is TRBJ2-2, with a weak D call TRBD1 (5 bases). CDR3 length: 15 residues. V was pared by 6 bases and J by 1 base, with 15 bases between. Germline-derived CDR1 and CDR2 are DFQATT and SNEGSKA (reference sequence). CDR3: CSATDNGLNTGELFF. CDR3 nucleotide sequence: TGCAGTGCAACGGACAATGGGTTGAACACCGGGGAGCTGTTTTTT.